These 9 T cell receptor beta chains came from one sample sequenced in a study of blood T cell repertoires in COVID-19. The data were produced by immunoSEQ multiplex PCR, yet TCRdb's version contains in-frame clones alone and is incomplete. The repertoire holds fewer than 200,000 clones, almost 85% seen once, with around 7.6% in the top ten. Sequencing was done on a sample of peripheral blood. All receptors come from a man aged 35-49 years who had recovered from COVID-19.

CDR3 sequence: CASSRGLAGRLVIDTQYF. In nucleotides, the CDR3 is TGTGCCAGCAGCAGGGGACTAGCGGGGCGCCTGGTGATAGATACGCAGTATTTT. This chain uses TRBV5-6 with TRBJ2-3; 13 bases fit TRBD2. Germline V CDR1 and CDR2: SGHDT, YYEEEE. The CDR3 loop spans 18 amino acids. V lost 4 bases, J lost 5 bases, and 13 bases stayed unmatched.

The rearrangement links TRBV15 to TRBJ2-2; possibly TRBD2 for D (5 bases). With 5 bases removed from V and 1 base from J, the gap between germline ends came to 11 bases. The CDR3 runs to 15 residues. Germline lookup yields CDR1 LNHNV and CDR2 YYDKDF (reference sequence). CDR3 DNA: TGTGCCACCAGCGTAAGAGGGATGAACACCGGGGAGCTGTTTTTT. Protein: CATSVRGMNTGELFF.

The chain carries TRBV18 and TRBJ2-5; 7 bases match TRBD1. The CDR3 consists of 13 residues. Germline CDR1 is KGHSH and CDR2 is LQKENI. J lost 5 bases, V lost 2 bases, and 2 bases had no gene match. CDR3 sequence (DNA): TGTGCCAGCTCACCAACAGGGGCTGAGACCCAGTACTTC. Its protein product is CASSPTGAETQYF. Combining the CDR3 with reference TRBV18 and TRBJ2-5 gives the whole variable domain NAGVMQNPRHLVRRRGQEARLRCSPMKGHSHVYWYRQLPEEGLKFMVYLQKENIIDESGMPKERFSAEFPKEGPSILRIQQVVRGDSAAYFCASSPTGAETQYFGPGTRLLVL.

The chain couples TRBV4-1 to TRBJ1-4; the match to TRBD1 covers 8 bases. V shed 3 bases and J 0 bases; nucleotides not matched to a gene: 3. The length of the CDR3 is 16 residues. Looked up from germline, CDR1 is MGHRA and CDR2 is YSYEKL. The CDR3 DNA sequence: TGCGCCAGCAGCCATGGACAGGGCCCAACTAATGAAAAACTGTTTTTT. The encoded protein is CASSHGQGPTNEKLFF.

The rearrangement links TRBV7-2 to TRBJ2-3, with D possibly TRBD1 on 5 matching bases. The CDR3 contains 17 residues. The germline V gene encodes CDR1 SGHTA and CDR2 FQGNSA. Trimming stripped 5 bases from V and 3 bases from J, with 21 bases between. CDR3 coding DNA: TGTGCCAGCAGCCCAATACCCCAGGGTTTTTCTACAGATACGCAGTATTTT. Encoded protein: CASSPIPQGFSTDTQYF.

This clone was observed a few times. This chain links TRBV5-4 with TRBJ1-5; D is ambiguous. This CDR3 has 12 amino acids. From germline, CDR1 is SGHNT and CDR2 YYREEE (reference sequence). The V end lost 0 bases, the J end lost 9 bases, and 7 bases lay between the germline ends. The CDR3 spells CASSLETGPQHF. The CDR3 region has the DNA TGTGCCAGCAGCTTGGAGACGGGGCCCCAGCATTTT.

The V gene is TRBV7-3, the J gene TRBJ1-2, with a possible D match to TRBD1 (6 bases). The CDR3 runs 13 residues. CDR1 and CDR2 from the germline V gene are SGHTA and FQGTGA. Trimming removed 0 bases at V and 8 bases at J, with 10 bases between. The DNA of the CDR3 is TGTGCCAGCAGCTTAACGACGACAGGAGGCTACACCTTC. It encodes CASSLTTTGGYTF.

This chain joins TRBV13 and TRBJ1-6; possibly TRBD1 for D (5 bases). The CDR3 runs 15 residues. The germline gives CDR1 PRHDT, CDR2 FYEKMQ (reference sequence). Trimming cost V 4 bases and J 13 bases, with 20 bases left between them. The CDR3 loop is CASSSRTGGVLPLHF. For the CDR3, the DNA is TGTGCCAGCAGCTCCCGGACGGGGGGGGTGTTGCCCCTCCACTTT. The entire variable domain, with the rest obtained from reference TRBV13 and TRBJ1-6, is as follows: AAGVIQSPRHLIKEKRETATLKCYPIPRHDTVYWYQQGPGQDPQFLISFYEKMQSDKGSIPDRFSAQQFSDYHSELNMSSLELGDSALYFCASSSRTGGVLPLHFGNGTRLTVT.

The DNA for the CDR3 is TGTGCCAGCAGCCCGCGGACAGGGGCGCGCACAGATACGCAGTATTTT. Translating it yields CASSPRTGARTDTQYF. The rearrangement uses TRBV11-2 and TRBJ2-3; 9 bases align to TRBD1. V dropped 5 bases and J dropped 1; count of bases not matched to a gene: 7. Germline CDR1 is SGHAT and CDR2 is FQNNGV. The CDR3 is 16 residues long. The whole variable domain, remainder taken from reference TRBV11-2 and TRBJ2-3, is EAGVAQSPRYKIIEKRQSVAFWCNPISGHATLYWYQQILGQGPKLLIQFQNNGVVDDSQLPKDRFSAERLKGVDSTLKIQPAKLEDSAVYLCASSPRTGARTDTQYFGPGTRLTVL.